These T cell receptor beta chains were read from a single sample in a study of control samples from healthy donors and cancer patients. Some clones are missing from TCRdb's copy, which holds only in-frame ones; the method was immunoSEQ multiplex PCR. Of approximately 140,000 clones listed, over 85% are singletons. Material: PBMCs. The receptors were sampled from a man aged 45-60 years with head and neck cancer. CDR3s include the opening cysteine and the closing phenylalanine or tryptophan.

>TRBV5-4|TRBJ1-2
CASSLATNRVDGYTF
>TRBV11-3|TRBJ1-1
CASSLGPENEAFF
>TRBV3-1/TRBV3-2|TRBJ2-1
CASSQVPGQGGGEQFF
>TRBV19|TRBJ2-2
CATIGRANTGELFF
>TRBV6-4|TRBJ2-3
CASSDSERTDTQYF
>TRBV2|TRBJ1-3
CASSQGDDAGNTIYF
>TRBV7-6|TRBJ1-3
CASSAEQFSGNTIYF
>TRBV4-1|TRBJ1-5
CASSQADVTLSNQPQHF
>TRBV4-2|TRBJ2-2
CASSQMGGGAAGELFF
>TRBV5-1|TRBJ2-1
CASSLQGFDNEQFF
>TRBV12-3/TRBV12-4|TRBJ1-1
CASSFAMNTEAFF
>TRBV11-3|TRBJ2-2
CASSLDQGGTANTGELFF
>TRBV2|TRBJ1-5
CASSEFGQGSGNQPQHF
>TRBV5-8|TRBJ1-2
CASSPQTQLYYGYTF
>TRBV20-1|TRBJ1-1
CSASRTVTDNTEAFF
>TRBV19|TRBJ2-5
CASSPFDRGETQYF
>TRBV3-1/TRBV3-2|TRBJ2-1
CASSPTSGGAHEQFF
>TRBV25-1|TRBJ1-4
CASRGEKLFF
>TRBV10-3|TRBJ2-7
CAISARGGREASEQYF
>TRBV4-1|TRBJ1-4
CASSQPGEGGEKLFF
>TRBV10-3|TRBJ2-4
CAIRGRGGLAKNIQYF
>TRBV5-4|TRBJ2-5
CASSWGPQETQYF
>TRBV7-2|TRBJ2-7
CASSLVDSPYEQYF
>TRBV28|TRBJ2-1
CASSQLNDAYNEQFF
>TRBV11-2|TRBJ1-3
CASSFRPAGNTIYF
>TRBV2|TRBJ1-1
CASSGDRGTEAFF
>TRBV3-1/TRBV3-2|TRBJ2-1
CASSRGDGEQFF
>TRBV5-1|TRBJ2-3
CASSIGSDSSYDTQYF
>TRBV28|TRBJ2-1
CASSFFGTASYNEQFF
>TRBV5-1|TRBJ2-1
CASSLEGTSYNEQFF
>TRBV2|TRBJ1-3
CASRGDRGSGNTIYF
>TRBV25-1|TRBJ2-1
CASSTDPGTGFYEQFF
>TRBV5-1|TRBJ2-7
CASSADRGLGEQYF
>TRBV13|TRBJ2-3
CASSLKGEADTQYF
>TRBV6-5|TRBJ1-1
CASSYSANTEAFF